This T cell receptor beta chain was profiled in a study of shared clonotypes between healthy human individuals (TCRdb year 2020). Study-level background: Three men and a couple of women, aged 18 to 49 years, made up the cohort. Libraries were prepared and TCR repertoires were sequenced by different laboratories using diverse techniques, in order to increase sequencing depth and limit assay-specific biases. Each donor's leukapheresis produced roughly between roughly 0.85 and 9 billion PBMCs. Blood TCR repertoires of five healthy adults were deeply sequenced to estimate repertoire size and the extent of clonotype sharing between individuals. The study at large found these results: Because the study included a small number of donors, the genetic and exposure-history diversity represented was limited. Sampling was restricted to blood, and TCR repertoires in tissue are likely to differ from TCR repertoires in blood. Pairwise subsampling led to the expectation that sequencing depth would affect the degree of clonotype sharing among donors.

Using the deep immunoSEQ assay, multiplex PCR amplified TCR CDR3 regions from genomic DNA. For each cell subset, the extracted genomic DNA was distributed evenly across all wells of several immunoSEQ 96-well plates, and each plate served as one replicate. For unsorted PBMC, roughly 330 ng genomic DNA, equal to approximately 30,000 T cell genomes, was loaded into each replicate PCR. Unsorted PBMC genomic DNA was sequenced across ten immunoSEQ deep assay plates. Purified libraries were quantified with a Qubit 3.0 fluorometer, sized on a Bioanalyzer 2100, and re-quantified with the KAPA Library Quantification kit. A separate single-read 150-cycle Illumina NextSeq 550 flow cell was used to sequence each immunoSEQ 96-well plate. The original pipeline was this. Because the immunoSEQ output included only junctional sequences and no quality scores, the filtering could not be the same as the filtering used for full-length reads. Sequences were annotated with PyIR, a Python wrapper for IgBLAST v1.9, using IMGT germline references to assign V/J genes and CDR3. Reads were removed for weak V/J assignments (E-value above 1e-6), missing CDR3, stop codons, out-of-frame junctions, or ambiguous translated residues. V3J clonotypes were defined by identical inferred V gene, J gene, and CDR3 amino acid sequence. Percentage overlap between repertoires was calculated by dividing the number of shared unique clonotypes by the size of the smaller repertoire. Repertoire richness was assessed with RTK rarefaction, the Chao1 estimator, and Recon v2.1 estimates of unobserved clonotypes. TCRdb's version of the immuneACCESS table is confined to in-frame rearrangements and falls short of the full clone set. An unresolved V gene accounts for under half of the shortfall where checked; the remainder is of unknown origin. That table supplies the V and J calls and clone size; D and trimming were determined from the DNA. The sample records about 490,000 clones, less than 80% of which are singletons. Together, the top ten hold over 10% of the sample.

The donors were healthy, HIV-negative adults who had no recently reported acute infections or vaccinations. Every donor was a Caucasian adult living in Nashville, Tennessee, USA. For unsorted samples, approximately 84 million PBMCs were counted, and genomic DNA was extracted using the QIAamp DNA Blood Mini kit. Blood was collected by leukapheresis, and PBMCs were isolated by Ficoll-Histopaque density gradient centrifugation and then cryopreserved in liquid nitrogen vapor phase. In this sample, this clone turned up many times. This receptor's antigen is unknown. Base qualities are not provided; no much larger clone lies one nucleotide away. Material: PBMCs. The sequence derives from a woman between 35 and 50 years old in good health. Some clones in this sample may be carry-over from other donors' samples.

The DNA reads as follows: TGCGCCAGCAGCCAAGGAGGCGGCACCATATATTTT. It codes for CASSQGGGTIYF. The rearranged segments are TRBV4-3 and TRBJ1-3, with no confident D gene call. Looking up the germline V gene yields CDR1 LGHNA and CDR2 YSLEER. Deletion took 1 base off V and 9 bases off J, with a span of 7 bases between the germline ends. The CDR3 has 12 amino acids, counting the end cysteine and phenylalanine. Just CDR3 DNA is preserved here, 36 bases in frame from base 1.